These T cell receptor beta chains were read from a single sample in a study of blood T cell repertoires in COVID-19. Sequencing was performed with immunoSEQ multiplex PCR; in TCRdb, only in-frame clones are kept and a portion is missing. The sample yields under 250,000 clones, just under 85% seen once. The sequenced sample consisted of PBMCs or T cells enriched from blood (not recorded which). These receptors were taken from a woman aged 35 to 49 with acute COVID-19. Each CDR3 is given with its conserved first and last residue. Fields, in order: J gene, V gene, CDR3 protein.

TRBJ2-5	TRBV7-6	CASSYEGGQETQYF
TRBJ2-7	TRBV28	CASTTGSYEQYF
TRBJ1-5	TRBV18	CASSADSPFSNQPQHF
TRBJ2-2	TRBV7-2	CASSLGLGLTGELFF
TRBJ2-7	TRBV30	CAWIIRGSGEQYF
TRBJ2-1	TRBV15	CATSSPRSGRSGYNEQFF
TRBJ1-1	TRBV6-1	CASSDGWGGSRTEAFF
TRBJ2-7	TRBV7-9	CASNGVSYEQYF
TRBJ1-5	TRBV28	CASRTVSGQPQHF
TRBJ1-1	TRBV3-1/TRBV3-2	CASSQVRGTEAFF
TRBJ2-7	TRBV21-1	CASSRDRGPSYEQYF
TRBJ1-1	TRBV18	CASSPTLDRAPEAFF
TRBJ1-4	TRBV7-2	CASSQDRANEKLFF
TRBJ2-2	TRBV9	CASSVGGSGELFF
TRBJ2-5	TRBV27	CASSLVIGWDREETQYF